Listed below are T cell receptor beta chains from one sample, sequenced in a study of radiotherapy plus CTLA-4 blockade in lung cancer. Data came from immunoSEQ multiplex PCR; TCRdb stores just in-frame clones and leaves some out. The table has about 51,000 clones, around 79% seen once. The sample here was peripheral blood, taken from a patient treated with radiotherapy plus ipilimumab. These receptors were obtained from a human donor with non-small cell lung cancer who had a complete response to radiotherapy plus ipilimumab. CDR3s include the opening cysteine and the closing phenylalanine or tryptophan. The D gene is left open where the match is weak. Clone sizes are given selectively: once, few, many, or a class where the clone is expanded.

TRBJ2-7,NA,TRBD2,TRBV6-5,TGTGCCAGCAGTTACTCGATCACTAGCGGGGGGTACGAGCAGTACTTC,CASSYSITSGGYEQYF
TRBJ1-2,NA,TRBD1,TRBV6-1,TGTGCCAGCAGTTTGACAGGGGTGGATGGCTACACCTTC,CASSLTGVDGYTF
TRBJ2-1,NA,TRBD1,TRBV7-2,TGTGCCAGCAGCTTCGGGTCCGGGACAGCCCTCAATGAGCAGTTCTTC,CASSFGSGTALNEQFF
TRBJ2-2,once,NA,TRBV7-2,TGTGCCAGCAGCTTAGCCCGGGATTCACGTAGTCGGACCGGGGAGCTGTTTTTT,CASSLARDSRSRTGELFF
TRBJ2-5,NA,TRBD2,TRBV15,TGTGCCACCAGCAGAGTCGGGAGGCGGGAGACCCAGTACTTC,CATSRVGRRETQYF
TRBJ1-2,NA,NA,TRBV4-1,TGCGCCAGCAGCCAAGTTGGGCAGGGTAATGGCTACACCTTC,CASSQVGQGNGYTF
TRBJ1-2,NA,NA,TRBV19,TGTGCCAGTAGTCTAGGGGCCGGGGCTAACTATGGCTACACCTTC,CASSLGAGANYGYTF
TRBJ2-1,NA,NA,TRBV6-5,TGTGCCAGCAGTTACATTCCGGGAACCCACTACAATGAGCAGTTCTTC,CASSYIPGTHYNEQFF
TRBJ1-1,NA,TRBD1,TRBV6-5,TGTGCCAGCAGTTGGACAGGGAGGGACACTGAAGCTTTCTTT,CASSWTGRDTEAFF
TRBJ2-5,NA,NA,TRBV5-8,TGTGCCAGCAGCTTTATGGAGACCCAGTACTTC,CASSFMETQYF
TRBJ2-3,NA,TRBD1,TRBV7-9,TGTGCCAGCAGCGGGACAGCGGTAGGAGATACGCAGTATTTT,CASSGTAVGDTQYF
TRBJ2-1,NA,TRBD2,TRBV7-2,TGTGCCAGCAGCTTAGGGCGGGAGGGCCTAGAGCAGTTCTTC,CASSLGREGLEQFF
TRBJ2-7,NA,TRBD1,TRBV4-3,TGCGCCAGCAGCCAAGAGTCTGGGACAGGGTATGCCTACGAGCAGTACTTC,CASSQESGTGYAYEQYF
TRBJ2-6,NA,NA,TRBV29-1,TGCAGCGTACAAAACTCTGGGGCCAACGTCCTGACTTTC,CSVQNSGANVLTF
TRBJ2-5,few,NA,TRBV5-5,TGTGCCAGCAGCTCGGTCTCCGTGGCAGGGGCGGAAGAGACCCAGTACTTC,CASSSVSVAGAEETQYF
TRBJ2-1,NA,TRBD2,TRBV25-1,TGTGCCAGCAGTCCCACTAGCGGGTCACACAATGAGCAGTTCTTC,CASSPTSGSHNEQFF
TRBJ2-5,few,TRBD2,TRBV10-2,TGCGCCAGCCTAATGTGGGAAGGGGCTTTGGGACTAGCGGGCTCCCAAGAGACCCAGTACTTC,CASLMWEGALGLAGSQETQYF
TRBJ2-5,NA,NA,TRBV19,TGTGCCAGTAGTGACGCATTTGGGGGGCAGTACTTC,CASSDAFGGQYF
TRBJ2-2,NA,TRBD2,TRBV10-2,TGCGCCAGCAGTGAATCTAGCGGGAGGCCCCTCGACACCGGGGAGCTGTTTTTT,CASSESSGRPLDTGELFF
TRBJ2-1,NA,TRBD2,TRBV7-7,TGTGCTAGCAGCTTAGGATGGGGAGGGACTTCCGCTGAGCAGTTCTTC,CASSLGWGGTSAEQFF
TRBJ1-1,NA,TRBD1,TRBV25-1,TGTGCCAGCAGTGACCCGGGACAGGGGAACACTGAAGCTTTCTTT,CASSDPGQGNTEAFF
TRBJ1-3,NA,TRBD1,TRBV19,TGTGCCAGTAGTATCGCCCTCCTGACAGGGTTTAAGGAAAACACCATATATTTT,CASSIALLTGFKENTIYF
TRBJ1-5,NA,NA,TRBV15,TGTGCCACCAACCAGGACAGTTATAGCAATCAGCCCCAGCATTTT,CATNQDSYSNQPQHF
TRBJ2-6,few,NA,TRBV5-4,TGTGCCAGCAGCTTGGACATCTCTGGGGCCAACGTCCTGACTTTC,CASSLDISGANVLTF
TRBJ2-4,NA,NA,TRBV11-3,TGTGCCAGCAGCTTAGTTAGTCAGGGGAGGGACATTCAGTACTTC,CASSLVSQGRDIQYF
TRBJ2-4,NA,NA,TRBV19,TGTGCCAGTAGTATTGGCCTCACCCAAAACATTCAGTACTTC,CASSIGLTQNIQYF